A single T cell receptor (beta chain) is shown here with its context. Compared with germline, one end of the junction differs, possibly owing to a read error. In germline, CDR1 is SSHAT, CDR2 FNYEAQ (reference sequence). The CDR3 is 16 amino acids. Only in-frame clones appear in the TCRdb table, and some are missing; sequencing was by immunoSEQ multiplex PCR. The sample has roughly 520,000 clones, over 75% seen once. These data originate in a study of blood T cell repertoires in COVID-19. On the study more broadly: Sources were T cells, B-cell-depleted T cells, or PBMCs; the material itself was cDNA or gDNA.

The cohort comprised adults aged 18 to 89 years residing in about two dozen US areas. The chain carries TRBV7-7 and TRBJ2-2; 11 bases are a match to TRBD1. The sample taken for sequencing was PBMCs or T cells enriched from blood (not recorded which). The receptor's source is a woman between 35 and 50 years old who had recovered from COVID-19. The CDR3 coding sequence is TGTGCTAGCAGCTCTTCCGGGACAGGGGGGACCGGGGAGCTGTTTTTT. It yields the protein CASSSSGTGGTGELFF.